This entry features one T cell receptor beta chain sequence. The antigen is not known. The time point was: pre-sensitization, week 0. Described treatment: therapeutic diphenylcyclopropenone sensitization with weekly scalp DPC. Every donor had alopecia and was 18 to 70 years old; all were suitable for DPC. TCRdb re-derived calls from the RACE reads in MiXCR, one entry per CDR3 protein. The data contain tens of thousands of distinct CDR3 sequences, around 11% of them singletons. This specimen comes from a study of human T cells and chemical hapten exposure. Study-wide context: The upper back received 0.01% DPC by patch testing, with results read at 6 days. Study-wide points: Alopecia affecting every donor means their immune response may not match healthy people's.

The receptor comes from a woman between 40 and 50 years old with alopecia areata. Some clones in this sample may be carry-over from other donors' samples. The specimen was whole blood, collected in connection with sensitization to the hapten diphenylcyclopropenone (DPC).

CDR3 amino acids: CASSLALGGGNQPQHF. For the CDR3, the DNA is TGTGCCAGCAGTTTAGCGCTAGGGGGAGGGAATCAGCCCCAGCATTTT. V gene TRBV12-3 or TRBV12-4 combines with J gene TRBJ1-5, with D tentatively TRBD1 (6 bases). Trimming took off 0 bases at V and 4 bases at J, with 13 bases between the two ends. The CDR3 consists of 16 residues.